Listed below are T cell receptor beta chains from one sample, sequenced in a study of T cells in Graves' hyperthyroidism and ophthalmopathy. Using its own MiXCR run on the multiplex PCR reads, TCRdb lists one record per CDR3 protein. The table includes hundreds of thousands of distinct CDR3 sequences, 45% detected once. Specimen: peripheral blood or thyroid tissue (not recorded which). The receptor set was obtained from an adult man with Graves' disease, either hyperthyroidism or ophthalmopathy (not recorded which). Each CDR3 is given with its conserved first and last residue. The D gene is left open where the match is weak. The size of a clone is reported for some rows only, either as once, few or many, or as a class for expanded clones.

clone_size,v_call,d_call,j_call,cdr3_aa,cdr3_nt
many,TRBV7-8,.,TRBJ1-1,CASSLDRQIEAFF,TGTGCCAGCAGCCTAGATAGGCAGATCGAAGCTTTCTTT
few,TRBV13,.,TRBJ1-2,CASSLVSDPFNYGYTF,TGTGCCAGCAGCTTAGTTTCCGACCCTTTTAACTATGGCTACACCTTC
.,TRBV12-3/TRBV12-4,.,TRBJ1-1,CASKPTGYHEAFF,TGTGCCAGCAAACCGACAGGATACCATGAAGCTTTCTTT
many,TRBV29-1,.,TRBJ1-2,CSVAPTQGHAGYTF,TGCAGCGTTGCCCCTACACAGGGCCATGCTGGCTACACCTTC
.,TRBV5-1,TRBD1,TRBJ2-7,CASSYPGQGAYEQYF,TGTGCCAGCAGTTATCCGGGACAGGGGGCCTACGAGCAGTACTTC
.,TRBV2,.,TRBJ1-4,CASSPPAGRAVEKLFF,TGTGCCAGCAGTCCCCCCGCGGGCAGGGCGGTTGAAAAACTGTTTTTT
many,TRBV20-1,TRBD1,TRBJ2-7,CSTQGVTTYEQYF,TGCAGCACACAGGGGGTCACGACCTACGAGCAGTACTTC
few,TRBV25-1,.,TRBJ1-2,CASSSAAGNYGYTF,TGTGCCAGCAGCTCGGCGGCAGGAAACTATGGCTACACCTTC
.,TRBV6-5,.,TRBJ1-1,CASSPAGFTEAFF,TGTGCCAGCAGCCCAGCTGGCTTTACTGAAGCTTTCTTT
many,TRBV20-1,.,TRBJ1-6,CSARVVGSPLHF,TGCAGTGCTAGAGTGGTTGGATCACCCCTCCACTTT
.,TRBV4-3,.,TRBJ2-5,CASSQETGGDQETQYF,TGCGCCAGCAGCCAAGAAACAGGAGGGGACCAAGAGACCCAGTACTTC
.,TRBV7-3,.,TRBJ1-2,CASSMTGTTDGYTF,TGTGCCAGCAGCATGACGGGGACGACTGATGGCTACACCTTC
.,TRBV7-2,.,TRBJ2-7,CASSTLPGSPSYEQYF,TGTGCCAGCAGCACCCTCCCCGGGAGTCCCTCCTACGAGCAGTACTTC
.,TRBV29-1,.,TRBJ1-2,CSLDAGDGYTF,TGCAGCTTAGACGCAGGGGATGGCTACACCTTC
.,TRBV13,.,TRBJ1-3,CASSPWTLGVSGNTIYF,TGTGCCAGCAGCCCGTGGACCTTAGGGGTCTCTGGAAACACCATATATTTT
.,TRBV4-3,.,TRBJ2-7,CASSQVGGARNEQYF,TGCGCCAGCAGCCAGGTGGGGGGCGCTAGAAACGAGCAGTACTTC
few,TRBV19,.,TRBJ1-6,CASSLPTGVNSPLHF,TGTGCCAGTAGCCTACCGACAGGCGTAAATTCACCCCTCCACTTT
few,TRBV7-8,TRBD2,TRBJ2-5,CASSPGLVETQYF,TGTGCCAGCTCACCGGGACTAGTGGAGACCCAGTACTTC
.,TRBV20-1,TRBD1,TRBJ1-5,CSAPGGGHSIQPQHF,TGCAGTGCTCCAGGGGGAGGACATAGCATTCAGCCCCAGCATTTT
.,TRBV29-1,.,TRBJ2-6,CSVKGGANVLTF,TGCAGCGTTAAGGGGGGGGCTAACGTCCTGACTTTC
few,TRBV6-5,.,TRBJ1-4,CASSSGPSNEKLFF,TGTGCCAGCAGTTCCGGACCTTCAAATGAAAAACTGTTTTTT
few,TRBV3-1,.,TRBJ1-1,CASSQVANTEAFF,TGTGCCAGCAGCCAAGTAGCGAACACTGAAGCTTTCTTT
.,TRBV24-1,TRBD1,TRBJ2-5,CATSGDRGPQETQYF,TGTGCCACCAGTGGGGACAGGGGGCCTCAAGAGACCCAGTACTTC
once,TRBV29-1,TRBD1,TRBJ1-2,CSVEDGTGRYGYTF,TGCAGCGTTGAAGATGGGACAGGGAGATATGGCTACACCTTC
.,TRBV19,TRBD1,TRBJ1-2,CASSISDGQGLGGYTF,TGTGCCAGTAGTATTTCAGACGGACAGGGTTTGGGTGGCTACACCTTC
.,TRBV6-1,.,TRBJ1-4,CASSLQGPNEKLFF,TGTGCCAGCAGCCTACAGGGACCGAATGAAAAACTGTTTTTT